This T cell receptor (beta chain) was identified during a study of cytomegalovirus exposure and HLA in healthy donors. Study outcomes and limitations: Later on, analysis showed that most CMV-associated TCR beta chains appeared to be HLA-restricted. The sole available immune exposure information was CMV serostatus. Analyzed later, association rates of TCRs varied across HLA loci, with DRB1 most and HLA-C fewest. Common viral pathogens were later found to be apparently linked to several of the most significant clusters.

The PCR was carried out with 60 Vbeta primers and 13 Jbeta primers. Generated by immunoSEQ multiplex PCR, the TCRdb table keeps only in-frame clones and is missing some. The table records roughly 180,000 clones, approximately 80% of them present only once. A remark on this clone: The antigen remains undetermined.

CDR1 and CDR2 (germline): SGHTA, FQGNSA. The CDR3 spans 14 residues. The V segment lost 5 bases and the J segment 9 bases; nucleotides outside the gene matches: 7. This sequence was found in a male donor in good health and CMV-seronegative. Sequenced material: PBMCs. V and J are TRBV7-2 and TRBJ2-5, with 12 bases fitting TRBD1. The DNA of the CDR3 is TGTGCCAGCAGCCCTGGGACAGGGGGCTTGGCCCAGTACTTC. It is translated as CASSPGTGGLAQYF.